The rows below give T cell receptor beta chains drawn from one sample of a study of control samples from healthy donors and cancer patients. Some clones are missing from TCRdb's copy, which holds only in-frame ones; the method was immunoSEQ multiplex PCR. The sample includes 95,000 to 150,000 clones, approximately 88% of them seen just once. The sequencing sample was made of blood. These receptors all come from a man aged 35 to 55 in good health. Each CDR3 is given with its conserved first and last residue. Fields, in order: D gene, V gene, CDR3 protein. A D gene is named only where the DNA matches it firmly.

>TRBD2|TRBV19
CASSRAGTSDKTQYF
>TRBD1|TRBV5-1
CASSTGWTGVGGYTF
>TRBD1|TRBV27
CASSPGQGSTEAFF
>TRBD1|TRBV28
CASSPGQTNQPQHF
>TRBD1|TRBV11-2
CASSPRTGGATGELFF
>.|TRBV27
CASSSLYNMATNEKLFF
>TRBD2|TRBV24-1
CATSDTSGGTYNEQFF
>.|TRBV12-3/TRBV12-4
CASRLQDQPQHF
>.|TRBV9
CASSVGGVYNEQFF
>TRBD2|TRBV11-3
CASSSLAGSSEQFF
>.|TRBV21-1
CASSEGASYNSPLHF
>.|TRBV5-1
CASTPTGGHGTEAFF
>.|TRBV15
CATSQGMADYGYTF
>.|TRBV19
CASGVWSLTEAFF
>TRBD2|TRBV5-1
CASSLGQGGVNEQFF
>.|TRBV6-4
CASSDGHDSYGYTF
>.|TRBV7-9
CASSRDLDVQTQYF
>.|TRBV12-3/TRBV12-4
CASSLTGQGRYF
>.|TRBV12-3/TRBV12-4
CASSSTLGQPQHF
>TRBD1|TRBV5-1
CASSPPGQGIYEQYF
>.|TRBV7-3
CASSLTTAGTEAFF
>.|TRBV6-5
CASSYLGATNEKLFF
>.|TRBV30
CAWSSQGGEKLFF
>.|TRBV6-5
CASNGLGETQYF
>.|TRBV7-9
CASSLMGVDGYTF
>TRBD1|TRBV5-1
CASSLTGGAGYGYTF
>TRBD2|TRBV10-1
CASSDGTSTGELFF
>.|TRBV5-6
CASSSLRGLNTEAFF
>.|TRBV6-2/TRBV6-3
CASSETVTDTQYF
>.|TRBV27
CASSRTFSYEQYF
>TRBD1|TRBV4-2
CASSQDRRGLNQPQHF
>.|TRBV4-1
CASSPGGETNTEAFF
>TRBD1|TRBV4-3
CASSPRGDTEAFF
>.|TRBV11-3
CASSSWDENYGYTF
>.|TRBV9
CASSVGTGPYNEQFF
>.|TRBV19
CASMDGGSREKLFF
>.|TRBV9
CASSVGSQGGSPLHF
>.|TRBV6-6
CASSYSTRSYGYTF
>.|TRBV6-1
CASSEVQETGELFF
>TRBD2|TRBV10-3
CAISDFASGGAIDTQYF
>TRBD1|TRBV14
CASSQQGALGTDTQYF
>.|TRBV7-2
CASSFRGLAGDEQFF
>.|TRBV6-5
CASVMGPAAFF
>TRBD2|TRBV11-2
CASSSERAGTGELFF
>.|TRBV2
CASFSGASSRGYTF
>TRBD2|TRBV2
CASSGTSGGANEQFF
>.|TRBV11-2
CASSNEPTWAAKNIQYF
>.|TRBV6-6
CASSTRTERSYGYTF
>.|TRBV6-1
CASSEVENQPQHF
>TRBD1|TRBV4-1
CASSLIWDRGQGNTIYF
>TRBD1|TRBV2
CASRSGGQNYEQYF